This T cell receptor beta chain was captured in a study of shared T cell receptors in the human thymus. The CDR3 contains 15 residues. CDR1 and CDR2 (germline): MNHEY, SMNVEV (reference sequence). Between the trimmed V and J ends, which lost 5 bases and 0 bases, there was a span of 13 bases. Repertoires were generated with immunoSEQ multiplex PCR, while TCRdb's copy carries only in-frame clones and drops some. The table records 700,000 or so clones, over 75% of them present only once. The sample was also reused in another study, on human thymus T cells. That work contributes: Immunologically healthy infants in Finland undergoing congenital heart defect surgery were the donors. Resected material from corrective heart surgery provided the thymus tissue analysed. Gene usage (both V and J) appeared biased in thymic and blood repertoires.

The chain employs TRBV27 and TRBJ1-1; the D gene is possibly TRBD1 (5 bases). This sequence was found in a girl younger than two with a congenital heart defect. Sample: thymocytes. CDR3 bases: TGTGCCAGCAGTACCAGGGAACCTATGAACACTGAAGCTTTCTTT. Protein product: CASSTREPMNTEAFF.